Listed here are 10 T cell receptor beta chains from one sample, sequenced in a study of beta chain features in type 1 diabetes. All of the isolated RNA was reverse transcribed, so expressed TCRB transcripts were sequenced. Measured with immunoSEQ multiplex PCR; TCRdb has only the in-frame clones, and not every one. Of some 220,000 clones listed, approximately 10% are singletons. Material for sequencing was central memory CD4+ T cells from blood. The receptors were gathered from a man aged 18 to 35 in good health.

V gene TRBV18 combines with J gene TRBJ2-1, with D perhaps TRBD1 or TRBD2 (5 bases each). This CDR3 region has 15 residues. The V and J ends lost 3 bases and 10 bases respectively, with 19 bases between them. Germline CDR1 is KGHSH and CDR2 is LQKENI. CDR3 residues: CASSPSTGTHSEQFF. The CDR3 bases are TGTGCCAGCTCACCTTCGACCGGGACCCACTCGGAGCAGTTCTTC.

This clone turned up a few times. Other DNA sequences in the sample encode the same CDR3. The J gene is TRBJ1-2, the V gene TRBV20-1, with D unclear. Trimming left V 3 bases short and J 6 bases short, with 8 bases between. The CDR3 length is 11 residues. In germline, CDR1 is DFQATT, CDR2 SNEGSKA (reference sequence). As DNA, the CDR3 is TGCAGTGCTAGGAAGAATAATGGCTACACCTTC. Translating it yields CSARKNNGYTF.

This clone was seen only a few times. Other nucleotide sequences in the sample specify the same CDR3. This chain joins TRBV4-1 and TRBJ2-1, with TRBD2 matching 9 bases. Germline lookup yields CDR1 MGHRA and CDR2 YSYEKL. This CDR3 has 15 amino acids. V was clipped by 2 bases and J by 1 base; unmatched bases: 0. CDR3 loop: CASSQLAGSYNEQFF. The CDR3 DNA is TGCGCCAGCAGCCAACTAGCGGGATCCTACAATGAGCAGTTCTTC.

This clone was observed a few times. This chain joins TRBV5-4 and TRBJ2-1; 9 bases agree with TRBD2. The V segment lost 3 bases and the J segment 0 bases; nucleotides outside the gene matches: 7. Germline CDR1 reads SGHNT; CDR2 reads YYREEE (reference sequence). The CDR3 runs 17 residues. The CDR3 DNA follows: TGTGCCAGCAGCTGGGGACTAGCTACTTACTCCTACAATGAGCAGTTCTTC. Translating gives CASSWGLATYSYNEQFF.

This clone has more than one count but fewer than ten. The V gene is TRBV5-6, the J gene TRBJ2-1; TRBD1 is a possible D gene (6 bases). CDR1 and CDR2 (germline): SGHDT, YYEEEE. This CDR3 spans 15 amino acids. With 1 base removed from V and 3 bases from J, the gap between germline ends came to 11 bases. The CDR3 coding sequence is TGTGCCAGCAGCTTGACCGGGACACTCTACAATGAGCAGTTCTTC. Amino acids: CASSLTGTLYNEQFF.

The J gene is TRBJ2-7, the V gene TRBV7-6, with D possibly called TRBD1 or TRBD2 (5 bases each). The germline V and J ends were trimmed by 5 bases and 3 bases, with 11 bases remaining between them. The CDR3 length is 13 residues. The germline V gene has CDR1 SGHVS and CDR2 FNYEAQ. CDR3 DNA: TGTGCCAGCAGCCGGGACCCTGACTACGAGCAGTACTTC. It encodes CASSRDPDYEQYF.

This chain connects TRBV5-4 to TRBJ2-1; TRBD2 matches 7 bases. The CDR3 runs 14 residues. Germline assignment: CDR1 SGHNT and CDR2 YYREEE (reference sequence). The J segment lost 7 bases and the V segment lost 2 bases, leaving 6 bases of the junction unmatched. The CDR3 coding sequence is TGTGCCAGCAGCTTCCCGGGACTATATAATGAGCAGTTCTTC. Translation gives CASSFPGLYNEQFF.

The chain recombines TRBV2 with TRBJ2-7; 9 bases are shared with TRBD2. V lost 3 bases and J lost 6; bases outside the gene matches: 18. CDR3 length: 18 amino acids. The germline V gene has CDR1 SNHLY and CDR2 FYNNEI. The CDR3 DNA is TGTGCCAGCAGTGACCCCCGGGGGAGAGTAGCGGGAGAAACCGAGCAGTACTTC. Its translation: CASSDPRGRVAGETEQYF.

This clone has just a few counts. The V gene is TRBV7-2, the J gene TRBJ2-3; maybe TRBD2 (5 bases). CDR1 SGHTA and CDR2 FQGNSA come from the germline V gene. The CDR3 totals 12 residues. Trimming left V 4 bases short and J 11 bases short, with 13 bases between. This chain's CDR3 is CASSSSRARQYF. The CDR3 nucleotides read TGTGCCAGCAGCTCCTCGCGGGCGCGGCAGTATTTT.

This clone was detected only a few times. The chain carries TRBV27 and TRBJ1-5; D uncertain. Per the germline V gene, CDR1 is MNHEY and CDR2 is SMNVEV (reference sequence). V lost 11 bases and J 5 bases, leaving 13 bases between the germline ends. The CDR3 runs to 12 residues. CDR3 sequence: CARGGEDQPQHF. CDR3 DNA sequence: TGTGCCCGGGGAGGCGAGGATCAGCCCCAGCATTTT.